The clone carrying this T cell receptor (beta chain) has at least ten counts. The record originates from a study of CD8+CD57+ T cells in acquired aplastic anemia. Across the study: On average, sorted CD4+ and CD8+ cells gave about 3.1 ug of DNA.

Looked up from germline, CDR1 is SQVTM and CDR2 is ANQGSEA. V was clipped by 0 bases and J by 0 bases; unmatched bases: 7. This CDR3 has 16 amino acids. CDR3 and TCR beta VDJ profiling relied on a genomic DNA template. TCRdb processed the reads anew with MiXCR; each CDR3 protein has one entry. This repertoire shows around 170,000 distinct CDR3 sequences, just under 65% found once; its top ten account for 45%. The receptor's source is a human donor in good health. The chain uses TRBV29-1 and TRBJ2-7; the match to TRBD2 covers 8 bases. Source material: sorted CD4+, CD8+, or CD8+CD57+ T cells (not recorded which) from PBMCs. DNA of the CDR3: TGCAGCGTTGAAGATCTTGCTAGCGGGTCCTCCTACGAGCAGTACTTC. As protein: CSVEDLASGSSYEQYF.